This record looks at one T cell receptor beta chain sequence and its context. What it binds is unknown. V lost 4 bases, J lost 6 bases, and 17 bases lay in between. The CDR3 runs 14 residues. CDR1 SGHKS and CDR2 YYEKEE come from the germline V gene (reference sequence). This sample was included in a study of OX40 agonist ivuxolimab in advanced cancers. Overall study context: Patients undergoing dose escalation presented with hepatocellular carcinoma, melanoma, renal cell or head and neck cancer. From 23 to 79 years was the age range, with a mean of around 57 years, and approximately 80% were male.

The data were produced by immunoSEQ multiplex PCR, yet TCRdb's version contains in-frame clones alone and is incomplete. Counted here are some 50,000 clones, roughly 89% occurring once; the ten biggest clones make up about a third. The investigators sampled blood at baseline, at cycle 4 day 1, and at cycle 7 day 1. Findings and limits, study-wide: Some nonresponders additionally presented with little normalized T-cell clonal expansion.

The V gene is TRBV5-5, the J gene TRBJ2-7; weak D call: TRBD1 (6 bases). This TCR came from an adult with an advanced solid tumor such as melanoma, head and neck, liver or kidney cancer. The sequencing here drew on CD4+ or CD8+ T cells sorted from blood, taken in a trial of the OX40 agonist ivuxolimab. CDR3 protein: CASSRNRDLSEQYF. Here the CDR3 DNA reads TGTGCCAGCAGCCGGAACAGGGATCTTTCCGAGCAGTACTTC.